The sequence of this T cell receptor beta chain was determined in a study of CD8+CD57+ T cells in acquired aplastic anemia. Findings and caveats of the study: Between patients and controls, around 30 CD8+ CDR3 sequences were found in common. CD8+CD57+ cells from patients were less diverse than total CD4+ and CD8+ pools.

Genomic DNA, the template, was used for profiling of the TCR beta VDJ and CDR3. TCRdb fed the reads into MiXCR, producing one record per CDR3 protein. The table shows 15,000 to 20,000 distinct CDR3 sequences, with approximately 40% occurring only once. Trimming stripped 2 bases from V and 7 bases from J, with 17 bases between. The length of the CDR3 is 16 residues. Germline CDR1 is LNHNV and CDR2 is YYDKDF (reference sequence). By flow cytometry, patients selected for sequencing had shown an expansion of CD8+CD57+ cells. Of around 11 patients, 2 also provided CD8+CD57+ effector memory cells that were sequenced. A word on this clonotype: Its antigen is as yet unknown.

Sequenced input: CD8+CD57+ T cells sorted from PBMCs. Documented subset: bead-enriched CD8+CD57+ effector memory T cells from SAA patients. The V gene is TRBV15, the J gene TRBJ1-4, with TRBD1 as a possible D gene (5 bases). This sequence was found in a human donor with aplastic anemia. DNA of the CDR3: TGTGCCACCAGCAGACCATTTCCGGGGCCTGGTGAAAAACTGTTTTTT. Translation: CATSRPFPGPGEKLFF.